The 28 T cell receptor beta chains below all came from one sample that was sequenced in a study of blood T cell repertoires in COVID-19. Profiled with immunoSEQ multiplex PCR; TCRdb holds only in-frame clones, not every one. This sample yields 110,000 or so clones, of which 70% to 80% are seen a single time; 5% to 7.5% belongs to the top ten. The sequencing sample was made of peripheral blood. The source of these receptors is a man aged 70 or older with acute or convalescent COVID-19.

This clone was observed a few times. J is TRBJ1-4 and V is TRBV9; 7 bases are a match to TRBD1. V shed 0 bases and J 4 bases; nucleotides not matched to a gene: 3. Germline CDR1 reads SGDLS; CDR2 reads YYNGEE. This CDR3 contains 15 residues. The CDR3 loop reads CASSVAGQYNEKLFF. The CDR3 bases are TGTGCCAGCAGCGTAGCGGGACAGTATAATGAAAAACTGTTTTTT.

The CDR3 protein is CASNKGGYQETQYF. The CDR3 DNA is TGTGCCAGCAACAAGGGGGGGTACCAAGAGACCCAGTACTTC. The rearrangement uses TRBV25-1 and TRBJ2-5; maybe TRBD2 (7 bases). The CDR3 length is 14 residues. V was trimmed by 7 bases and J by 0 bases, leaving 12 bases between them. Germline V lookup: CDR1 MGHDK, CDR2 SYGVNS.

The rearrangement uses TRBV5-5 and TRBJ2-3, with unresolved D. Trimming stripped 2 bases from V and 2 bases from J, with 15 bases between. Germline V gene lookup returns CDR1 SGHKS and CDR2 YYEKEE (reference sequence). CDR3 size: 16 residues. CDR3 DNA sequence: TGTGCCAGCAGCTTAACGATGGCACAAGTCACAGATACGCAGTATTTT. Its translation is CASSLTMAQVTDTQYF. Looking up the rest from reference TRBV5-5 and TRBJ2-3 gives the full variable domain: DAGVTQSPTHLIKTRGQQVTLRCSPISGHKSVSWYQQVLGQGPQFIFQYYEKEERGRGNFPDRFSARQFPNYSSELNVNALLLGDSALYLCASSLTMAQVTDTQYFGPGTRLTVL.

The chain uses TRBV5-1 and TRBJ2-7, with 8 positions matching TRBD1. This CDR3 is 14 amino acids long. CDR1 is SGHRS, CDR2 YFSETQ, per germline. V lost 4 bases to trimming and J lost 6 bases; unmatched junction nucleotides: 9. This chain's CDR3 is CASSTGTGQVEQYF. CDR3 in DNA: TGCGCCAGCAGCACCGGGACGGGACAGGTCGAGCAGTACTTC.

The V gene is TRBV24-1, the J gene TRBJ1-1; 8 bases line up with TRBD1. The junction had 9 bases not matched to a gene; V was cut back by 4 bases and J by 3 bases. Germline V gives CDR1 KGHDR, CDR2 SFDVKD. The CDR3 spans 16 residues. The CDR3 here is CATSDTDRVSDTEAFF. The CDR3 DNA follows: TGTGCCACCAGTGACACGGACAGGGTTAGCGACACTGAAGCTTTCTTT.

The chain links TRBV6-5 to TRBJ1-5; D may be TRBD1 (5 bases). The CDR3 totals 13 residues. From germline, CDR1 is MNHEY and CDR2 SVGAGI. Deletions cut 11 bases from V and 0 bases from J, with 11 bases between. CDR3 loop: CAAQGASNQPQHF. The DNA for the CDR3 is TGTGCCGCCCAAGGGGCTAGCAATCAGCCCCAGCATTTT.

This chain joins TRBV24-1 and TRBJ2-3; 9 bases line up with TRBD2. CDR1 is KGHDR, CDR2 SFDVKD, per germline. The length of the CDR3 is 17 residues. V shed 1 base and J 0 bases; nucleotides not matched to a gene: 4. CDR3 loop: CATSDFGSGRSTDTQYF. CDR3 nucleotide sequence: TGTGCCACCAGTGATTTCGGTAGCGGGAGAAGCACAGATACGCAGTATTTT.

This clone was picked up a small number of times. The V gene is TRBV6-1, the J gene TRBJ1-4; perhaps TRBD1 as D (6 bases). The CDR3 covers 15 residues. Trimming took off 1 base at V and 4 bases at J, with 10 bases between the two ends. Germline V gives CDR1 MNHNS, CDR2 SASEGT. The DNA of the CDR3 is TGTGCCAGCAGTGAAGGGACAGCGAGTAATGAAAAACTGTTTTTT. Amino acid sequence: CASSEGTASNEKLFF.

This clone was counted once. The chain has TRBV29-1 and TRBJ2-3, with 8 bases aligning to TRBD2. The CDR3 length is 13 residues. The germline gives CDR1 SQVTM, CDR2 ANQGSEA. Unmatched junction bases numbered 5, after V lost 7 bases and J lost 2 bases. The chain's CDR3 is CSALAELTDTQYF. The CDR3, as DNA: TGCAGCGCACTAGCGGAACTCACAGATACGCAGTATTTT.

The chain is built from TRBV27 and TRBJ1-5; 12 bases are a match to TRBD1. Per germline, CDR1 MNHEY and CDR2 SMNVEV (reference sequence). The V segment lost 6 bases and the J segment 7 bases; nucleotides outside the gene matches: 4. The CDR3 length is 14 residues. The CDR3 DNA reads TGTGCCAGCAGCCGGGACAGGGGGCCCCAGCCCCAGCATTTT. Its protein is CASSRDRGPQPQHF.

J is TRBJ2-3 and V is TRBV6-5; D not resolved. Germline CDR1 reads MNHEY; CDR2 reads SVGAGI. V was shortened by 8 bases and J by 0 bases, with 6 bases between the two germline ends. This CDR3 comprises 12 residues. CDR3 sequence reads: CASSLSTDTQYF. CDR3 coding DNA: TGTGCCAGCTCACTTAGCACAGATACGCAGTATTTT.

The V and J genes are TRBV6-1 and TRBJ2-7; 8 nucleotides line up with TRBD1. Per the germline V gene, CDR1 is MNHNS and CDR2 is SASEGT. The CDR3 has 15 amino acids. V shed 6 bases, J shed 1 base, and the junction held 8 bases outside the gene matches. CDR3 amino acids: CASSYGTGASYEQYF. In nucleotides, the CDR3 is TGTGCCAGCAGCTACGGGACAGGTGCTTCCTACGAGCAGTACTTC.

This clone has only one observation. The chain has TRBV29-1 and TRBJ2-1; TRBD2 aligns across 7 bases. Germline trimming cut 3 bases from V and 4 bases from J; bases unmatched to any gene: 3. The CDR3 consists of 13 residues. The germline gives CDR1 SQVTM, CDR2 ANQGSEA. DNA of the CDR3: TGCAGCGTTGAGGCGGGGGAATACAATGAGCAGTTCTTC. It codes for CSVEAGEYNEQFF.

This rearrangement joins TRBV29-1 to TRBJ2-7, with a tentative D call TRBD1 (6 bases). Germline V gene lookup returns CDR1 SQVTM and CDR2 ANQGSEA. The ends were cut back, 4 bases at V and 5 bases at J, with 9 bases in the middle. CDR3 length: 11 amino acids. CDR3 sequence reads: CSVGRGHEQYF. CDR3 DNA sequence: TGCAGCGTTGGCAGGGGTCACGAGCAGTACTTC.

This clone was recorded only once. The chain recombines TRBV30 with TRBJ1-1; D is perhaps TRBD1 (5 bases). This CDR3 is built from 15 residues. Germline CDR1 reads GTSNPN; CDR2 reads SVGIG (reference sequence). V was pared by 0 bases and J by 3 bases, with 14 bases between. CDR3 protein: CAWSVEGRGHTEAFF. CDR3 DNA: TGTGCCTGGAGTGTAGAGGGGAGGGGCCACACTGAAGCTTTCTTT.

The gene calls are TRBV7-2 and TRBJ2-3, with D possibly matching TRBD2 (5 bases). V gave up 1 base and J gave up 2 bases, with 7 bases separating them. The length of the CDR3 is 14 residues. Germline V gives CDR1 SGHTA, CDR2 FQGNSA. This CDR3 is CASSLGAATDTQYF. The CDR3 DNA follows: TGTGCCAGCAGCTTAGGAGCGGCCACAGATACGCAGTATTTT.

The rearrangement links TRBV5-1 to TRBJ2-2; 13 bases are shared with TRBD2. Losses at the gene ends were 9 bases for V and 4 bases for J; bases not matched to a gene: 6. This CDR3 has 15 amino acids. Germline CDR1 and CDR2: SGHRS and YFSETQ. The DNA for the CDR3 is TGCGCCACCTCAGGGACTAGCGGGATCACCGGGGAGCTGTTTTTT. It translates to CATSGTSGITGELFF.

V and J are TRBV4-1 and TRBJ1-3; unclear D gene. Trimming cost V 0 bases and J 10 bases, with 10 bases left between them. Germline V lookup: CDR1 MGHRA, CDR2 YSYEKL. The CDR3 is 13 amino acids. The CDR3 nucleotides read TGCGCCAGCAGCCAAGATCAATCCGGGACCATATATTTT. It specifies CASSQDQSGTIYF.

The chain has TRBV27 and TRBJ1-6; D is perhaps TRBD1 (5 bases). The CDR3 is made up of 15 amino acids. The V gene's germline CDR1 is MNHEY and CDR2 SMNVEV (reference sequence). V shed 2 bases and J shed 7 bases, with 12 bases lying between them. DNA for the CDR3: TGTGCCAGCAGTTTAGTAGGGACTCGAAATTCACCCCTCCACTTT. This gives the protein CASSLVGTRNSPLHF.

The V and J genes are TRBV6-6 and TRBJ1-1; 8 nucleotides line up with TRBD1. CDR3 length: 14 amino acids. Germline assignment: CDR1 MNHNY and CDR2 SVGAGI (reference sequence). The J segment lost 3 bases and the V segment lost 0 bases, leaving 0 bases of the junction unmatched. The CDR3, as DNA: TGTGCCAGCAGTTACTCGGACAGGGACACTGAAGCTTTCTTT. Protein product: CASSYSDRDTEAFF.

CDR3: CASFPGLAGGRETQYF. CDR3 coding DNA: TGCGCCAGCTTTCCGGGACTAGCGGGAGGCCGGGAGACCCAGTACTTC. The V call is TRBV5-1, the J call TRBJ2-5; 15 nucleotides match TRBD2. Germline trimming cut 7 bases from V and 5 bases from J; bases unmatched to any gene: 9. The germline gives CDR1 SGHRS, CDR2 YFSETQ. CDR3 length: 16 amino acids.

The rearrangement joins TRBV11-2 to TRBJ1-2, with D uncertain. Germline-derived CDR1 and CDR2 are SGHAT and FQNNGV. The V end lost 5 bases, the J end lost 8 bases, and 15 bases lay between the germline ends. The CDR3 runs to 13 residues. The CDR3 coding sequence is TGTGCCAGCAGCATTCTACGACAAGTCGGCTACACCTTC. Translated: CASSILRQVGYTF.

This sequence joins TRBV28 and TRBJ2-5; 7 nucleotides line up with TRBD1. The CDR3 consists of 15 residues. Per the germline V gene, CDR1 is MDHEN and CDR2 is SYDVKM. V lost 2 bases, J lost 3 bases, and 6 bases stayed unmatched. CDR3 in DNA: TGTGCCAGCAGTTTAAACCCAGGGGGAAAAGAGACCCAGTACTTC. It codes for CASSLNPGGKETQYF.

This clone was counted a few times. The V and J genes are TRBV23-1 and TRBJ2-5; D is unclear. TRBV23-1 carries the ORF label, with uncertain function. The V gene lost 0 bases and the J gene lost 5 bases, with 13 bases spanning the gap. The CDR3 totals 15 residues. This CDR3 reads CASSQSPSGRETQYF. As DNA, the CDR3 is TGCGCCAGCAGTCAATCCCCCTCGGGTCGGGAGACCCAGTACTTC.

This clone was picked up one time. This chain connects TRBV12-3 or TRBV12-4 to TRBJ2-5; D is possibly TRBD2 (7 bases). CDR3 length equals 13 residues. V gave up 6 bases and J gave up 4 bases, with 12 bases separating them. CDR3 bases: TGTGCCAGCAGAAAGGGGGGGGGAGAGACCCAGTACTTC. It codes for CASRKGGGETQYF.

The rearrangement links TRBV9 to TRBJ2-5, with 7 bases identical to TRBD2. Trimming at V came to 2 bases and at J to 5 bases, leaving 9 bases not matched to a gene. The CDR3 loop spans 15 amino acids. Germline CDR1 SGDLS, CDR2 YYNGEE. CDR3 DNA: TGTGCCAGCAGCGTCCCTCTGGGAGGGCAGGAGACCCAGTACTTC. Translated, it gives CASSVPLGGQETQYF.

J is TRBJ2-7 and V is TRBV7-9; 7 bases align to TRBD1. This CDR3 is built from 12 residues. Trimming cost V 4 bases and J 12 bases; bases outside gene matches: 9. The germline V gene encodes CDR1 SEHNR and CDR2 FQNEAQ (reference sequence). The CDR3 loop reads CASSSQTGILYF. The CDR3 DNA is TGTGCCAGCAGCTCGCAGACAGGGATTCTGTACTTC.

This clone appeared once. The chain has TRBV10-3 and TRBJ2-3, with 10 positions matching TRBD1. The CDR3 covers 17 residues. The germline CDR1 and CDR2 sequences are ENHRY and SYGVKD. V shed 2 bases, J shed 1 base, and the junction held 6 bases outside the gene matches. The DNA for the CDR3 is TGTGCCATCAGTGAGCGGATGGGGACAGGGGGCACAGATACGCAGTATTTT. Protein product: CAISERMGTGGTDTQYF.